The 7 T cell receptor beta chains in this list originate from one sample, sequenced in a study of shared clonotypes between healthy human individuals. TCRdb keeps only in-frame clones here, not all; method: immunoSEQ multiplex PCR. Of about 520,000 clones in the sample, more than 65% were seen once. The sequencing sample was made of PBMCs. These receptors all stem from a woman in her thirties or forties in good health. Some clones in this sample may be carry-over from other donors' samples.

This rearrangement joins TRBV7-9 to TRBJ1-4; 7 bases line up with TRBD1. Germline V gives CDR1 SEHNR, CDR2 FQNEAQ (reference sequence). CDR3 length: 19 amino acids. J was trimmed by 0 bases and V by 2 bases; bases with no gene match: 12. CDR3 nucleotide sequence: TGTGCCAGCAGCTTAAGCGCGACAGGGCTCCGTGCAACTAATGAAAAACTGTTTTTT. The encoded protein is CASSLSATGLRATNEKLFF. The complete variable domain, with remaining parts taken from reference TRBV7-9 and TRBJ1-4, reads DTGVSQNPRHKITKRGQNVTFRCDPISEHNRLYWYRQTLGQGPEFLTYFQNEAQLEKSRLLSDRFSAERPKGSFSTLEIQRTEQGDSAMYLCASSLSATGLRATNEKLFFGSGTQLSVL.

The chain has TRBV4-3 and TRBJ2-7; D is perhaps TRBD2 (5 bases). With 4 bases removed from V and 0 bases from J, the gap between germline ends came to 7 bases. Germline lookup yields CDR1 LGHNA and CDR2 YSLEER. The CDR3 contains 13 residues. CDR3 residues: CASSPGSSYEQYF. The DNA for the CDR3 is TGCGCCAGCAGCCCGGGAAGCTCCTACGAGCAGTACTTC.

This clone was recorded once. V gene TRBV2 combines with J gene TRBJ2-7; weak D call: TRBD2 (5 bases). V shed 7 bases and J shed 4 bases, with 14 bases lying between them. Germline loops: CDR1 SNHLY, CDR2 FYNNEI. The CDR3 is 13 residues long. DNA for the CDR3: TGTGCCAGCAACGGTTACGAGGGTTACGAGCAGTACTTC. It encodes CASNGYEGYEQYF.

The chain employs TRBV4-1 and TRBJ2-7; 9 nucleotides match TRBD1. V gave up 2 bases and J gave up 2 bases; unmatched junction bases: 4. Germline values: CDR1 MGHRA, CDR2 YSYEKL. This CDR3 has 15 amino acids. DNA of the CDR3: TGCGCCAGCAGCCAACCGGGACAGGGTACCTACGAGCAGTACTTC. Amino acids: CASSQPGQGTYEQYF.

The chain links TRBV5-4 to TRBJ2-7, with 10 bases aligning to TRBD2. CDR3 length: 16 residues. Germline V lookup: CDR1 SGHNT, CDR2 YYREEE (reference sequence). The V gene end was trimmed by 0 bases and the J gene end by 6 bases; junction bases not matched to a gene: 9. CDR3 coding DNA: TGTGCCAGCAGCTTGGCCGCGGCTAGCGGGAGTAGCGAGCAGTACTTC. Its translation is CASSLAAASGSSEQYF.

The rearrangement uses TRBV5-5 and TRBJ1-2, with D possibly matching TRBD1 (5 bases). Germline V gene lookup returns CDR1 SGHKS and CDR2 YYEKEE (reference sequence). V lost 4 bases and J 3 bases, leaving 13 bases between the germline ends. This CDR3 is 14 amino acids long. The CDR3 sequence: CASSPGGGYYGYTF. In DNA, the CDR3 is TGTGCCAGCAGCCCCGGGGGAGGGTACTATGGCTACACCTTC.

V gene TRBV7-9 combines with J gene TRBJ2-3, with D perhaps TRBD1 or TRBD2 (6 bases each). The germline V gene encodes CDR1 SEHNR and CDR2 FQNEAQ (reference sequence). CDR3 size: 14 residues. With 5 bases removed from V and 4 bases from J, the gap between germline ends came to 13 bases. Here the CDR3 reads CASSPEGGADTQYF. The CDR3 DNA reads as TGTGCCAGCAGCCCGGAGGGGGGCGCAGATACGCAGTATTTT. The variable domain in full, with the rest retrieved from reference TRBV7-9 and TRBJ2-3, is DTGVSQNPRHKITKRGQNVTFRCDPISEHNRLYWYRQTLGQGPEFLTYFQNEAQLEKSRLLSDRFSAERPKGSFSTLEIQRTEQGDSAMYLCASSPEGGADTQYFGPGTRLTVL.